These T cell receptor beta chains were read from a single sample in a study of CD8+ T cells in alopecia areata. Here immunoSEQ multiplex PCR was the method, and the copy in TCRdb shows in-frame clones only, minus some. This sample yields 200,000 to 250,000 clones, of which 64% are seen a single time; about 4% belongs to the top ten. This material consisted of CD4+ T cells sorted from blood, taken at week 4, from a patient treated with tofacitinib. The source of these receptors is a human donor with alopecia areata. Each CDR3 is given with its conserved first and last residue. Each record gives: J gene, D gene, V gene, clone size, CDR3 protein, CDR3 DNA. D genes are given only for firm matches. Rows may omit the clone size; those that give it use once, few, many or a size class.

J: TRBJ2-2; D: NA; V: TRBV5-6; size: NA; CDR3: CASSLGQVNTGELFF; DNA: TGTGCCAGCAGCTTGGGACAGGTTAACACCGGGGAGCTGTTTTTT
J: TRBJ2-7; D: NA; V: TRBV5-6; size: NA; CDR3: CASSYSPPAYEQYF; DNA: TGTGCCAGCAGCTACAGTCCTCCCGCCTACGAGCAGTACTTC
J: TRBJ1-2; D: NA; V: TRBV29-1; size: NA; CDR3: CSVEKNYGYTF; DNA: TGCAGCGTTGAAAAAAACTATGGCTACACCTTC
J: TRBJ2-5; D: NA; V: TRBV7-9; size: few; CDR3: CASSSLRSETQYF; DNA: TGTGCCAGCAGCTCCTTGAGATCCGAGACCCAGTACTTC
J: TRBJ2-7; D: NA; V: TRBV7-2; size: NA; CDR3: CASSLSLVTYEQYF; DNA: TGTGCCAGCAGCTTAAGCCTGGTAACCTACGAGCAGTACTTC
J: TRBJ2-7; D: NA; V: TRBV2; size: NA; CDR3: CASSVDSRYEQYF; DNA: TGTGCCAGCAGTGTCGACAGCCGGTACGAGCAGTACTTC
J: TRBJ2-1; D: TRBD2; V: TRBV30; size: NA; CDR3: CAWTSGYNEQFF; DNA: TGTGCCTGGACTAGCGGCTACAATGAGCAGTTCTTC
J: TRBJ2-7; D: NA; V: TRBV29-1; size: NA; CDR3: CSADGEQYF; DNA: TGCAGCGCCGACGGCGAGCAGTACTTC
J: TRBJ2-2; D: TRBD2; V: TRBV7-9; size: NA; CDR3: CASSRGANTGELFF; DNA: TGTGCCAGCAGCCGGGGGGCGAACACCGGGGAGCTGTTTTTT
J: TRBJ2-7; D: TRBD1; V: TRBV28; size: few; CDR3: CASSWTGGSYEQYF; DNA: TGTGCCAGCAGTTGGACAGGGGGCTCCTACGAGCAGTACTTC
J: TRBJ1-2; D: NA; V: TRBV2; size: NA; CDR3: CASSDGYGYTF; DNA: TGTGCCAGCAGTGATGGGTATGGCTACACCTTC
J: TRBJ2-3; D: TRBD2; V: TRBV29-1; size: NA; CDR3: CSVGAGADTQYF; DNA: TGCAGCGTTGGGGCGGGGGCAGATACGCAGTATTTT
J: TRBJ2-2; D: NA; V: TRBV4-1; size: NA; CDR3: CASSQVGAGELFF; DNA: TGCGCCAGCAGCCAAGTTGGGGCCGGGGAGCTGTTTTTT
J: TRBJ2-2; D: NA; V: TRBV7-9; size: few; CDR3: CASSLEGHKDLNTGELFF; DNA: TGTGCCAGCAGCTTAGAAGGACACAAAGATCTGAACACCGGGGAGCTGTTTTTT
J: TRBJ2-5; D: NA; V: TRBV5-4; size: NA; CDR3: CASSGYQETQYF; DNA: TGTGCCAGCAGCGGGTACCAAGAGACCCAGTACTTC
J: TRBJ2-7; D: TRBD1; V: TRBV6-5; size: NA; CDR3: CASSYSRGRYEQYF; DNA: TGTGCCAGCAGTTACTCGAGGGGGCGCTACGAGCAGTACTTC
J: TRBJ2-7; D: NA; V: TRBV27; size: NA; CDR3: CASSTPTGEQYF; DNA: TGTGCCAGCAGTACACCCACCGGCGAGCAGTACTTC
J: TRBJ2-5; D: TRBD2; V: TRBV28; size: few; CDR3: CASSSGGEETQYF; DNA: TGTGCCAGTAGTAGCGGGGGCGAGGAGACCCAGTACTTC
J: TRBJ2-3; D: TRBD2; V: TRBV7-8; size: NA; CDR3: CASSRAGGRADTQYF; DNA: TGTGCCAGCAGCCGAGCGGGGGGGCGGGCAGATACGCAGTATTTT
J: TRBJ1-6; D: NA; V: TRBV12-5; size: NA; CDR3: CASDHGQINSPLHF; DNA: TGTGCTAGTGACCACGGACAGATAAATTCACCCCTCCACTTT
J: TRBJ1-1; D: TRBD1; V: TRBV25-1; size: once; CDR3: CASSEGQGATEAFF; DNA: TGTGCCAGCAGTGAAGGACAGGGGGCGACTGAAGCTTTCTTT
J: TRBJ2-7; D: NA; V: TRBV29-1; size: NA; CDR3: CSVQPGATGEQYF; DNA: TGCAGCGTCCAACCGGGGGCCACGGGAGAGCAGTACTTC
J: TRBJ2-3; D: NA; V: TRBV5-1; size: NA; CDR3: CASSLVLGPSDTQYF; DNA: TGCGCCAGCAGCTTGGTTTTAGGGCCCTCGGATACGCAGTATTTT
J: TRBJ1-6; D: TRBD1; V: TRBV7-2; size: NA; CDR3: CASSLGGEGALSPLHF; DNA: TGTGCCAGCAGCCTCGGCGGGGAGGGGGCACTTTCACCCCTCCACTTT
J: TRBJ2-3; D: TRBD2; V: TRBV2; size: NA; CDR3: CASSDELAGSTDTQYF; DNA: TGTGCCAGCAGTGATGAGCTAGCGGGGTCCACAGATACGCAGTATTTT
J: TRBJ1-5; D: NA; V: TRBV5-6; size: NA; CDR3: CASSLAGMERNQPQHF; DNA: TGTGCCAGCAGCTTGGCAGGGATGGAGAGGAATCAGCCCCAGCATTTT
J: TRBJ2-7; D: NA; V: TRBV5-1; size: NA; CDR3: CASSFIGDGLYEQYF; DNA: TGCGCCAGCAGCTTTATTGGCGACGGACTCTACGAGCAGTACTTC
J: TRBJ2-5; D: TRBD2; V: TRBV13; size: NA; CDR3: CASSPPGRGGETQYF; DNA: TGTGCCAGCAGCCCCCCGGGGAGGGGAGGAGAGACCCAGTACTTC
J: TRBJ2-1; D: NA; V: TRBV30; size: NA; CDR3: CAWSVRGAGLQFF; DNA: TGTGCCTGGAGTGTACGGGGGGCTGGTCTGCAGTTCTTC
J: TRBJ2-3; D: TRBD2; V: TRBV2; size: NA; CDR3: CASTSGGTDTQYF; DNA: TGTGCCAGCACTAGCGGGGGAACAGATACGCAGTATTTT
J: TRBJ1-6; D: NA; V: TRBV2; size: NA; CDR3: CASSDWNSPLHF; DNA: TGTGCCAGCAGTGATTGGAATTCACCCCTCCACTTT
J: TRBJ1-6; D: TRBD1; V: TRBV5-1; size: NA; CDR3: CASSDETGGWNSPLHF; DNA: TGCGCCAGCAGCGACGAGACAGGGGGCTGGAATTCACCCCTCCACTTT
J: TRBJ1-2; D: NA; V: TRBV6-6; size: NA; CDR3: CASRGTGTSIYGYTF; DNA: TGTGCCAGCAGGGGTACCGGGACAAGTATATATGGCTACACCTTC
J: TRBJ1-6; D: NA; V: TRBV25-1; size: NA; CDR3: CASSEYSGPLSPLHF; DNA: TGTGCCAGCAGTGAATATTCGGGACCTCTTTCACCCCTCCACTTT
J: TRBJ2-3; D: NA; V: TRBV5-1; size: NA; CDR3: CASSFSGKGDTQYF; DNA: TGCGCCAGCAGCTTTAGCGGCAAAGGGGATACGCAGTATTTT
J: TRBJ2-6; D: NA; V: TRBV27; size: NA; CDR3: CASTPLKSGANVLTF; DNA: TGTGCCAGCACCCCATTGAAGTCTGGGGCCAACGTCCTGACTTTC
J: TRBJ2-5; D: TRBD2; V: TRBV29-1; size: NA; CDR3: CSASGGPQETQYF; DNA: TGCAGCGCTAGCGGGGGGCCCCAAGAGACCCAGTACTTC
J: TRBJ2-7; D: NA; V: TRBV2; size: NA; CDR3: CASSKQGYEQYF; DNA: TGTGCCAGCAGTAAACAGGGTTACGAGCAGTACTTC
J: TRBJ1-2; D: NA; V: TRBV23-1; size: few; CDR3: CASSRKGSTPNYGYTF; DNA: TGCGCCAGCAGTCGAAAAGGGAGCACGCCGAACTATGGCTACACCTTC
J: TRBJ1-2; D: TRBD1; V: TRBV30; size: NA; CDR3: CAWSRSYRGVDGYTF; DNA: TGTGCCTGGAGTCGCTCTTACAGGGGTGTCGATGGCTACACCTTC